This TCR beta chain is from a study of spatial heterogeneity in lung cancer. In TCRdb, the 5' RACE reads were re-called with MiXCR into one record per CDR3 protein. The repertoire includes about 24,000 distinct CDR3 sequences, about 3% of them detected once, and more than 25% sits in the top ten. The CDR3 length is 16 residues. After removal of 5 bases from V and 2 bases from J, the junction contained 12 bases not matched to a gene. Germline CDR1 KGHSH, CDR2 LQKENI. This clonotype has ten or more counts. The antigen is undetermined. As for time point: sample taken at primary tumor resection. The roughly 68 donors had untreated early-stage non-small cell lung cancer. Without sorting, whole RNA was sequenced from tumor, nontumor lung or frozen PBMC. Study-level findings and limits: Blood contained ubiquitous expanded tumor TCRs more at resection than at follow-up.

The chain carries TRBV18 and TRBJ2-7, with 7 bases lining up with TRBD1. This clonotype originated in a female donor with early-stage non-small cell lung cancer. Sequenced here: PBMCs, sampled at surgery. CDR3 in amino acids: CASSVLPRDRTYEQYF. The CDR3 DNA reads TGTGCCAGCTCAGTACTTCCCAGGGACAGAACCTACGAGCAGTACTTC.